This T cell receptor beta chain was captured in a study of CXCR3-negative and CXCR3-positive naive CD8 T cells. Findings and limits, study-wide: Memory, not naive, CXCR3-negative and CXCR3-positive cells differed in TRBV-TRBJ usage. Compared with CXCR3-negative naive cells, CXCR3-positive naive cells showed more hydrophobic TRB CDR3s.

Concerning this clonotype: What it binds is not known.

Germline-derived CDR1 and CDR2 are SNHLY and FYNNEI. This CDR3 has 14 residues. Each TRB cDNA library was prepared by 5' RACE (with UMI labels). TCRdb reprocessed the 5' RACE reads and stores each CDR3 protein as one record, lacking DNA. Recorded here are 50,000 to 55,000 distinct CDR3 sequences; the top ten clones represent about 1.6%. This sequence joins TRBV2 and TRBJ2-5; TCRdb outputs TRBD1, but without DNA this stays unchecked. The TCR comes from a human donor in good health. Some clones in this sample may be carry-over from other donors' samples. Material for sequencing was naive CXCR3- CD8+ T cells from blood. Subset noted: CD45RO-CCR7+CD27+CD95- naive CD8+ T cells lacking CXCR3 (TNR3-). CDR3: CASSELDREETQYF.